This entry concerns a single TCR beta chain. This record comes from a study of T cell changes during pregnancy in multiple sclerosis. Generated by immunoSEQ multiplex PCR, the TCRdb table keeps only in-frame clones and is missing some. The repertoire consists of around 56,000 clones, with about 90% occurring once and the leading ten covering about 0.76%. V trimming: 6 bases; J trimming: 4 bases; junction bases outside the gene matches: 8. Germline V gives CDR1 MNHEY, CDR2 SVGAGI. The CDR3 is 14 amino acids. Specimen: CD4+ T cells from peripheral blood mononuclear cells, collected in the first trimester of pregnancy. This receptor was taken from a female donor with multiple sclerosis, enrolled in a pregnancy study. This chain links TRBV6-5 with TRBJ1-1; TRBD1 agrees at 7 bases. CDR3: CASSFQGGGTEAFF. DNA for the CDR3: TGTGCCAGCAGCTTCCAGGGGGGCGGCACTGAAGCTTTCTTT.